This TCR beta chain stems from a study of regulatory T cells in long-lasting Graves disease. In building TCR beta libraries, iRepertoire HTBI primers were used together with Arm-PCR of CDR3 regions. TCRdb ran MiXCR on the multiplex PCR reads and lists one entry per CDR3 protein. The sample lists hundreds of thousands of distinct CDR3 sequences, about 16% occurring once. The CDR3 consists of 14 residues. The V end lost 4 bases, the J end lost 0 bases, and 8 bases lay between the germline ends. Germline CDR1 and CDR2: LGHDT and YNNKEL (reference sequence). This clonotype was counted between two and nine times. Described time point: newly diagnosed GD, antithyroid drugs for less than 3 months. After RNA was extracted from PBMCs, the TCR library was made from it. Separately, the same data were catalogued under a study of T cells in Graves' hyperthyroidism and ophthalmopathy. Turning to that study: RT-PCR in the first round (using the HTBI primer set) targeted the TCR CDR3.

This clonotype was obtained from a woman in her 30s with Graves disease. The rearrangement links TRBV3-1 to TRBJ2-3; D is unclear. The sequenced sample was peripheral blood mononuclear cells (PBMCs), obtained at new diagnosis, from a patient treated with antithyroid drugs. The CDR3 reads CASSPSLSTDTQYF. The CDR3 bases are TGTGCCAGCAGCCCTAGTTTAAGCACAGATACGCAGTATTTT.